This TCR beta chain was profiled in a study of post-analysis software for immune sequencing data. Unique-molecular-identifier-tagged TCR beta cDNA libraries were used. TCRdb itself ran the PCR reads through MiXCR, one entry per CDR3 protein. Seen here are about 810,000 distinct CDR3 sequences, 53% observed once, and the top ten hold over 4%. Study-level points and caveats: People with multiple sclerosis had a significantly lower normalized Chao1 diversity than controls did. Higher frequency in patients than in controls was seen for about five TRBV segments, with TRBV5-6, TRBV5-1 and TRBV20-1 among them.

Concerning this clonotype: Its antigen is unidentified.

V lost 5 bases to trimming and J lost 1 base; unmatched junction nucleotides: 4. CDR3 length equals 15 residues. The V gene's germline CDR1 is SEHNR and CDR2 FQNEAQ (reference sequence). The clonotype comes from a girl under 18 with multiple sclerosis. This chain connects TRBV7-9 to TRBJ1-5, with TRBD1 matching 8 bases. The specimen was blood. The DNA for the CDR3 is TGTGCCAGCAGCCCCGGGGACAGGAGCAATCAGCCCCAGCATTTT. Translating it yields CASSPGDRSNQPQHF.